The T cell receptor (beta chain) described here comes from a study of blood T cell repertoires in COVID-19 (dated by TCRdb to 2020 to 2021). Broadly, across the study: Samples covering the acute and convalescent phases of COVID-19 were provided by collaborators in the United States, Italy and Spain. The prospective study material was composed of cDNA or gDNA derived from T cells, B-cell-depleted T cells, or PBMCs. Subjects who had been exposed to COVID-19, were actively infected with it, or had recovered from it provided the deeply sampled blood TCRbeta repertoires that made up the dataset. The sample metadata nearly always contained a de-identified subject ID, COVID-19 status, age in years and sex. A freely available public database, intended as a resource for researchers studying the immune response to SARS-CoV-2, is where the repertoires were released. The samples were drawn from the first 160 participants of the ongoing ImmuneRACE study and from 950 to 1,500 subjects provided by 6 global collaborators. Where available, HLA class I and class II types were obtained from metadata supplied by the sample provider rather than from assay-based typing.

The paper's findings and limits, for the study overall: Clinical and demographic metadata were provided uncurated, with the amount varying by source and participant.

A note on this clone: Its antigen is not yet known. Nothing much larger sits one base from this clone, and base qualities are not available.

The immunoSEQ Assay, a bias-controlled multiplex PCR, was used to amplify TCRbeta CDR3 regions from genomic DNA. The study's processing was this. The number of nucleated cells in each sample was estimated from the amplification of reference gene primers within the assay. Sequence reads were collapsed and filtered to measure the absolute abundance of every unique TCRbeta CDR3 rearrangement. For each sample, productive Simpson clonality was calculated as the square root of Simpson's diversity index over productive rearrangements. TCRdb's version of the immuneACCESS table is confined to in-frame rearrangements and falls short of the full clone set. An unresolved V gene accounts for under half of the shortfall where checked; the remainder is of unknown origin. V, J and clone size are those of that table, while D and trimming were read from the DNA. The sample includes about 110,000 clones, with approximately 80% observed a single time. The top ten constitute 7.9% of the sample.

Whole blood was collected in K2EDTA tubes by collaborating institutions according to the institutions' own protocols. For TCRbeta analysis, collaborators shipped samples as frozen whole blood, isolated PBMCs, or DNA extracted from either of those sample types. The CDR3 numbers 14 residues from cysteine through phenylalanine. The retained sequence is limited to the CDR3, 42 bases, with the frame set at the first base. Trimming at the junction amounts to 2 bases on V and 4 bases on J, and the germline ends lie 9 bases apart. The germline V gene (reference sequence) gives CDR1 as MNHNY and CDR2 as SVGAGI.

Recombination linked TRBV6-6 to TRBJ1-5; there is no confident call for the D gene. Sequenced: peripheral blood. The sequence was collected from a woman older than 75 with active or convalescent COVID-19. The DNA is TGTGCCAGCAGTTACATTACGCAGAATCAGCCCCAGCATTTT. Its translation is CASSYITQNQPQHF.